Given below is one TCR beta chain in context. Its antigen is undetermined. The data originate from a study of shared clonotypes between healthy human individuals. Study-wide background: Samples came from a couple of female and a few male donors aged 18 to 49. A donor's plate count was three for CD4 naive and three for CD4 memory; CD8 naive had two and CD8 memory one. Study conclusions and caveats: Non-shared clonotypes had lower generation probabilities than those shared by all four donors.

The table came from immunoSEQ multiplex PCR; TCRdb's copy has only in-frame clones and leaves some out. The sample consists of roughly 2.2 million clones, over 90% of them appearing once. Germline lookup yields CDR1 SGDLS and CDR2 YYNGEE. Between the trimmed V and J ends, which lost 0 bases and 0 bases, there was a span of 9 bases. The CDR3 totals 15 residues. Donors were healthy HIV-negative adults without recent acute infections or vaccinations. The gene calls are TRBV9 and TRBJ1-2, with no clear D. The sequenced material came from naive CD4+ T cells from PBMCs. The subset was: CD45RA+ positively selected. This sequence originates from a man between 18 and 29 years old in good health. Some clones in this sample may be carry-over from other donors' samples. The CDR3 bases are TGTGCCAGCAGCGTAGCTAGTACGGCTAACTATGGCTACACCTTC. Its translation is CASSVASTANYGYTF.